The 23 T cell receptor beta chains in this list originate from one sample, sequenced in a study of blood T cell repertoires in COVID-19. TCRdb keeps only in-frame clones here, not all; method: immunoSEQ multiplex PCR. The sample contains about 110,000 clones, roughly 82% of which appear only once. Source material: peripheral blood. Every receptor here comes from a woman between 55 and 75 years old with acute or convalescent COVID-19.

Only a few counts were recorded for this clone. CDR3 in DNA: TGTGCCAGCACCCAATCGGGACAGCCGGGCGAAAAACTGTTTTTT. Amino acid sequence: CASTQSGQPGEKLFF. The rearrangement links TRBV5-5 to TRBJ1-4; 7 bases align to TRBD1. CDR1 and CDR2 (germline): SGHKS, YYEKEE (reference sequence). Unmatched junction bases numbered 13, after V lost 6 bases and J lost 8 bases. This CDR3 has 15 residues.

J is TRBJ2-5 and V is TRBV7-2, with D possibly being TRBD2 (5 bases). Between the trimmed V and J ends, which lost 3 bases and 0 bases, there was a span of 11 bases. The CDR3 has 15 amino acids. CDR1 and CDR2 from the germline V gene are SGHTA and FQGNSA. The CDR3 bases are TGTGCCAGCAGCTTTTTCCGGGGTTACCAAGAGACCCAGTACTTC. Translating gives CASSFFRGYQETQYF. Based on the CDR3 plus reference TRBV7-2 and TRBJ2-5, the full variable domain is GAGVSQSPSNKVTEKGKDVELRCDPISGHTALYWYRQSLGQGLEFLIYFQGNSAPDKSGLPSDRFSAERTGGSVSTLTIQRTQQEDSAVYLCASSFFRGYQETQYFGPGTRLLVL.

This clone showed up just once. The rearrangement links TRBV30 to TRBJ1-2; 7 bases are shared with TRBD1. This CDR3 has 14 residues. The germline V gene has CDR1 GTSNPN and CDR2 SVGIG (reference sequence). The V segment lost 7 bases and the J segment 5 bases; nucleotides outside the gene matches: 13. CDR3 sequence: CALGPRQGTYGYTF. CDR3 coding DNA: TGTGCCTTAGGACCCCGACAGGGAACTTATGGCTACACCTTC.

This chain's CDR3 is CASSFGGLLGNGYTF. The CDR3 region has the DNA TGTGCCAGCAGCTTTGGCGGACTTTTGGGTAATGGCTACACCTTC. The chain has TRBV5-6 and TRBJ1-2; no firm D call. Trimming removed 2 bases from V and 6 bases from J, with 17 bases in between. The CDR3 totals 15 residues. CDR1 SGHDT and CDR2 YYEEEE come from the germline V gene.

The V gene is TRBV4-2, the J gene TRBJ2-7, with TRBD1 identical over 7 bases. The CDR3 loop spans 15 amino acids. Germline CDR1 is LGHNA and CDR2 is YNFKEQ. The V segment lost 1 base and the J segment 1 base; nucleotides outside the gene matches: 4. The CDR3 DNA is TGTGCCAGCAGCCAAGGGAAGGGGGCTTCCTACGAGCAGTACTTC. Protein: CASSQGKGASYEQYF.

The V gene is TRBV6-5, the J gene TRBJ2-5; D might be TRBD1 (5 bases). With 0 bases removed from V and 10 bases from J, the gap between germline ends came to 12 bases. The CDR3 is 13 amino acids. Germline loops: CDR1 MNHEY, CDR2 SVGAGI. The CDR3 protein is CASSYSAGKNQYF. The CDR3 nucleotides read TGTGCCAGCAGTTACTCTGCAGGGAAGAACCAGTACTTC.

This clone was counted between two and nine times. The chain combines TRBV19 with TRBJ1-1; 7 bases are a match to TRBD1. The ends lost 7 bases at V and 4 bases at J; junction bases unmatched: 9. From germline, CDR1 is LNHDA and CDR2 SQIVND (reference sequence). The CDR3 runs 14 residues. CDR3 sequence: CASKRGLVTTEAFF. DNA for the CDR3: TGTGCCAGTAAAAGGGGGCTGGTAACCACTGAAGCTTTCTTT.

V is TRBV5-8 and J is TRBJ2-3, with 7 bases aligning to TRBD1. The ends lost 2 bases at V and 3 bases at J; junction bases unmatched: 9. In germline, CDR1 is SGHTS, CDR2 YDEGEE. The CDR3 totals 16 residues. The CDR3 reads CASSLTGAPGTDTQYF. CDR3 nucleotide sequence: TGTGCCAGCAGCTTAACAGGGGCCCCGGGGACAGATACGCAGTATTTT.

The chain combines TRBV10-3 with TRBJ1-2; D perhaps matches TRBD1 (5 bases). V dropped 6 bases and J dropped 5 bases, with 7 bases sitting between them. The CDR3 covers 11 residues. CDR1 is ENHRY, CDR2 SYGVKD, per germline. CDR3: CAIRGLYGYTF. In DNA form, the CDR3 reads TGTGCCATCAGGGGACTTTATGGCTACACCTTC.

The V call is TRBV2, the J call TRBJ1-6; perhaps TRBD1 as D (5 bases). Trimming stripped 3 bases from V and 8 bases from J, with 11 bases between. CDR1 and CDR2 from the germline V gene are SNHLY and FYNNEI. CDR3 length: 14 residues. The DNA of the CDR3 is TGTGCCAGCAGTGACGGGGGGATCCATTCACCCCTCCACTTT. As protein: CASSDGGIHSPLHF.

A note on this clone: Other DNA sequences of this sample code for an identical CDR3. The chain employs TRBV7-9 and TRBJ1-2; D call uncertain. The CDR3 consists of 12 residues. The germline gives CDR1 SEHNR, CDR2 FQNEAQ (reference sequence). Between the trimmed V and J ends, which lost 2 bases and 4 bases, there was a span of 5 bases. CDR3 nucleotide sequence: TGTGCCAGCAGCTTAACGGGCTATGGCTACACCTTC. Its translation is CASSLTGYGYTF.

The rearrangement uses TRBV7-6 and TRBJ2-3; D possibly corresponds to TRBD2 (6 bases). The V and J ends lost 5 bases and 10 bases respectively, with 16 bases between them. The CDR3 runs 13 residues. Germline CDR1 SGHVS, CDR2 FNYEAQ. The CDR3 sequence: CASSHSGGASQYF. DNA of the CDR3: TGTGCCAGCAGCCACTCCGGGGGTGCATCGCAGTATTTT.

The rearrangement joins TRBV5-1 to TRBJ2-1, with D perhaps matching TRBD1 (5 bases). The V gene's germline CDR1 is SGHRS and CDR2 YFSETQ. This CDR3 region has 13 residues. Trimming pared 4 bases from V and 9 bases from J, leaving 14 bases between. The CDR3 region is CASSPQGQGEQFF. For the CDR3, the DNA is TGCGCCAGCAGCCCTCAGGGTCAGGGTGAGCAGTTCTTC. Looking up the rest from reference TRBV5-1 and TRBJ2-1 gives the full variable domain: KAGVTQTPRYLIKTRGQQVTLSCSPISGHRSVSWYQQTPGQGLQFLFEYFSETQRNKGNFPGRFSGRQFSNSRSEMNVSTLELGDSALYLCASSPQGQGEQFFGPGTRLTVL.

This chain joins TRBV6-6 and TRBJ1-6, with 8 bases aligning to TRBD1. The CDR3 has 16 residues. The V gene end was trimmed by 6 bases and the J gene end by 0 bases; junction bases not matched to a gene: 4. Germline V gene sequence: CDR1 MNHNY, CDR2 SVGAGI (reference sequence). In DNA, the CDR3 is TGTGCCAGCAGCGACAGGGGCAGCTCCTATAATTCACCCCTCCACTTT. Protein sequence: CASSDRGSSYNSPLHF.

V and J are TRBV7-3 and TRBJ2-2, with 11 positions matching TRBD2. V lost 5 bases, J lost 9 bases, and 11 bases stayed unmatched. The CDR3 sequence is 16 residues long. Looked up from germline, CDR1 is SGHTA and CDR2 is FQGTGA. As DNA, the CDR3 is TGTGCCAGCAGCCCCACACCGGGACTAGCGGTTCGGGAGCTGTTTTTT. Translating gives CASSPTPGLAVRELFF.

The CDR3 sequence: CASSTRGDTQYF. CDR3 DNA: TGTGCCAGCAGCACCCGGGGGGACACGCAGTATTTT. V gene TRBV7-9 combines with J gene TRBJ2-3, with 7 nucleotides matching TRBD2. With V trimmed by 5 bases and J by 9 bases, 5 bases remained unmatched. CDR1 is SEHNR, CDR2 FQNEAQ, per germline (reference sequence). The CDR3 extends over 12 amino acids.

The V gene is TRBV19, the J gene TRBJ2-1; 7 bases agree with TRBD1. Trimming took 5 bases from V and 6 from J; bases not matched to a gene: 10. This CDR3 has 15 residues. The germline CDR1 and CDR2 sequences are LNHDA and SQIVND (reference sequence). CDR3 DNA: TGTGCCAGTAGTCTACAGGGGAGTTTTTCCAATGAGCAGTTCTTC. As protein: CASSLQGSFSNEQFF.

The chain combines TRBV3-1 (or the pseudogene TRBV3-2) with TRBJ2-7; TRBD1 matches at 11 bases. CDR1 is LGHDT, CDR2 YNNKEL, per germline (reference sequence). The CDR3 is made up of 18 amino acids. V lost 0 bases to trimming and J lost 4 bases; unmatched junction nucleotides: 11. The CDR3 DNA reads as TGTGCCAGCAGCCAAGATCCGGTCGGACAGGGGGCGCGATACGAGCAGTACTTC. It codes for CASSQDPVGQGARYEQYF.

Only one count was recorded for this clone. The chain recombines TRBV19 with TRBJ2-7; a weak D match, TRBD1 (5 bases). Germline CDR1 and CDR2: LNHDA and SQIVND (reference sequence). The CDR3 has 14 residues. Trimming took 3 bases from V and 0 from J, leaving 9 bases between them. Here the CDR3 reads CASSIQGASYEQYF. Here the CDR3 DNA reads TGTGCCAGTAGTATTCAGGGTGCCTCCTACGAGCAGTACTTC.

CDR3 nucleotide sequence: TGTGCCAGCACATCGTCAGTAAATCAGCCCCAGCATTTT. Protein sequence: CASTSSVNQPQHF. The V call is TRBV28, the J call TRBJ1-5; D remains ambiguous. CDR1 and CDR2 (germline): MDHEN, SYDVKM. The CDR3 is 13 residues long. The V end lost 7 bases, the J end lost 4 bases, and 11 bases lay between the germline ends.

The chain uses TRBV7-9 and TRBJ1-4; 10 bases agree with TRBD1. V was pared by 5 bases and J by 8 bases, with 8 bases of the junction left unmatched. CDR3 length equals 15 residues. CDR1 and CDR2 (germline): SEHNR, FQNEAQ (reference sequence). Here the CDR3 reads CASSPGQGVLEKLFF. Written as DNA, the CDR3 is TGTGCCAGCAGCCCTGGACAGGGGGTATTGGAAAAACTGTTTTTT.

V is TRBV7-6 and J is TRBJ2-2, with TRBD1 identical over 7 bases. CDR3 length equals 13 residues. Trimming took 4 bases from V and 7 from J; bases not matched to a gene: 3. Germline CDR1 and CDR2: SGHVS and FNYEAQ. The CDR3 protein is CASSSGQIGELFF. The CDR3 bases are TGTGCCAGCAGCTCGGGACAGATCGGGGAGCTGTTTTTT.

This clone was recorded a few times. The chain couples TRBV7-9 to TRBJ2-7; D perhaps matches TRBD2 (5 bases). The V and J ends lost 5 bases and 10 bases respectively, with 12 bases between them. This CDR3 has 11 residues. CDR1 is SEHNR, CDR2 FQNEAQ, per germline (reference sequence). In nucleotides, the CDR3 is TGTGCCAGCAGCCCTGCCGGGATCCAGTACTTC. Amino acid sequence: CASSPAGIQYF.